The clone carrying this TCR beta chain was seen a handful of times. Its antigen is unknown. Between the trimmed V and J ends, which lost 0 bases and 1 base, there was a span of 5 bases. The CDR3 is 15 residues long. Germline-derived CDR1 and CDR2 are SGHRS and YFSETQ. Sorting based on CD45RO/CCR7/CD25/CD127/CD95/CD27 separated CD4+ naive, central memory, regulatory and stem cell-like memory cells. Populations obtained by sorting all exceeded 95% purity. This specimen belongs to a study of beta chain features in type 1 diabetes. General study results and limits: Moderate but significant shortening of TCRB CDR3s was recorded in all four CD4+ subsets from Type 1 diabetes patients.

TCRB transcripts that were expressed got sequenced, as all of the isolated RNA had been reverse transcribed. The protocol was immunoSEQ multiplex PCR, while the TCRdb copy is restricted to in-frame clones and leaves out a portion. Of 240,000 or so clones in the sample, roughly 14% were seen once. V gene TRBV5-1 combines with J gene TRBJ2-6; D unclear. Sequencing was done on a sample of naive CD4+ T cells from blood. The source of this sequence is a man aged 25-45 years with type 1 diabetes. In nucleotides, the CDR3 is TGCGCCAGCAGCTTGGAGACTTCTGGGGCCAACGTCCTGACTTTC. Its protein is CASSLETSGANVLTF.